This TCR beta chain was captured by sequencing in a study of blood T cell repertoires in COVID-19. The wider study: The United States, Italy and Spain supplied acute and convalescent COVID-19 samples. T cells, B-cell-depleted T cells, or PBMCs supplied cDNA or gDNA.

The V segment lost 10 bases and the J segment 9 bases; nucleotides outside the gene matches: 11. From germline, CDR1 is SNHLY and CDR2 FYNNEI. The CDR3 extends over 13 amino acids. Authors' methods: Nucleated cell number was recorded as an estimate derived from reference gene primer amplification. Some clones are missing from TCRdb's copy, which holds only in-frame ones; the method was immunoSEQ multiplex PCR. V, J and clone size were drawn from that table, and D and trimming were deduced from the DNA. The table lists about 200,000 clones, around 88% of them singletons. Participant ages covered about 18 to 100 years across 24 US areas. This clone has more than one count but fewer than ten.

V gene TRBV2 combines with J gene TRBJ2-1; 8 bases match TRBD2. The TCR sequence derives from a man in his forties with acute COVID-19. Sequences were obtained from PBMCs or T cells enriched from blood (not recorded which). CDR3 in DNA: TGTGCCACCCCCATCGGGGGGGAAATTGAGCAGTTCTTC. It codes for CATPIGGEIEQFF. The full variable domain, its missing parts supplied by reference TRBV2 and TRBJ2-1, is EPEVTQTPSHQVTQMGQEVILRCVPISNHLYFYWYRQILGQKVEFLVSFYNNEISEKSEIFDDQFSVERPDGSNFTLKIRSTKLEDSAMYFCATPIGGEIEQFFGPGTRLTVL.